These T cell receptor beta chains were read from a single sample in a study of T cells in Graves' hyperthyroidism and ophthalmopathy. TCRdb itself ran the multiplex PCR reads through MiXCR, one entry per CDR3 protein. Among 600,000 or so distinct CDR3 sequences listed, around 15% were seen once. The sequenced sample consisted of blood. Source of these receptors: a woman aged 25-40 years with Graves' hyperthyroidism. Each CDR3 is given with its conserved first and last residue. D genes are given only for firm matches. Size values are once, few and many counts, or a class for expanded clones, and some rows have none.

cdr3_length: 12
v_call: TRBV7-9
j_call: TRBJ2-1
d_call: .
clone_size: few
cdr3_nt: TGTGCCAGCAGCGGGACGTACAATGAGCAGTTCTTC
cdr3_aa: CASSGTYNEQFF

cdr3_length: 13
v_call: TRBV7-9
j_call: TRBJ2-3
d_call: .
clone_size: few
cdr3_nt: TGTGCCAGCAGCCTAAGGTCTGGGAATACGCAGTATTTT
cdr3_aa: CASSLRSGNTQYF

cdr3_length: 14
v_call: TRBV12-3/TRBV12-4
j_call: TRBJ2-1
d_call: .
clone_size: few
cdr3_nt: TGTGCCAGTACCGCGTGGACTGGTACCAATGAGCAGTTCTTC
cdr3_aa: CASTAWTGTNEQFF

cdr3_length: 14
v_call: TRBV30
j_call: TRBJ1-3
d_call: .
clone_size: many
cdr3_nt: TGTGCCTGGAGTGTAACAGGGATAGGAAACACCATATATTTT
cdr3_aa: CAWSVTGIGNTIYF

cdr3_length: 14
v_call: TRBV7-2
j_call: TRBJ2-1
d_call: .
clone_size: many
cdr3_nt: TGTGCCAGCAGCTGGCTAGAGGGTTCTCGCGAGCAGTTCTTC
cdr3_aa: CASSWLEGSREQFF

cdr3_length: 16
v_call: TRBV4-2
j_call: TRBJ2-7
d_call: TRBD2
clone_size: .
cdr3_nt: TGTGCCAGCAGCCAAGAGGTAGCGGGCCAGGGCTACGAGCAGTACTTC
cdr3_aa: CASSQEVAGQGYEQYF

cdr3_length: 16
v_call: TRBV10-3
j_call: TRBJ2-5
d_call: TRBD2
clone_size: many
cdr3_nt: TGTGCCATCAGTGGGGGGACTAGCGGAACCCAAGAGACCCAGTACTTC
cdr3_aa: CAISGGTSGTQETQYF

cdr3_length: 14
v_call: TRBV11-2
j_call: TRBJ2-7
d_call: .
clone_size: many
cdr3_nt: TGTGCCAGCAGCTCCACTAGTGTAACCCACGAGCAGTACTTC
cdr3_aa: CASSSTSVTHEQYF

cdr3_length: 17
v_call: TRBV6-5
j_call: TRBJ2-3
d_call: .
clone_size: many
cdr3_nt: TGTGCCAGCAGTTACTACGGGCCTGGGGAAAAAACAGATACGCAGTATTTT
cdr3_aa: CASSYYGPGEKTDTQYF

cdr3_length: 13
v_call: TRBV19
j_call: TRBJ1-5
d_call: .
clone_size: few
cdr3_nt: TGTGCCAGTAGTATTTGGGAAGGTCAGCCCCAGCATTTT
cdr3_aa: CASSIWEGQPQHF

cdr3_length: 17
v_call: TRBV10-3
j_call: TRBJ2-1
d_call: TRBD2
clone_size: .
cdr3_nt: TGTGCCATCAGTGAACCCTCGGGACTAGCGGGAGACAATGAGCAGTTCTTC
cdr3_aa: CAISEPSGLAGDNEQFF

cdr3_length: 13
v_call: TRBV2
j_call: TRBJ2-5
d_call: .
clone_size: many
cdr3_nt: TGTGCCAGCGCGCGGGACGGCGAAGAGACCCAGTACTTC
cdr3_aa: CASARDGEETQYF

cdr3_length: 15
v_call: TRBV3-1
j_call: TRBJ2-5
d_call: TRBD1
clone_size: many
cdr3_nt: TGTGCCAGCAGCCAAGCCGGACAGGTCCAAGAGACCCAGTACTTC
cdr3_aa: CASSQAGQVQETQYF

cdr3_length: 13
v_call: TRBV30
j_call: TRBJ2-3
d_call: TRBD2
clone_size: many
cdr3_nt: TGTGCCTGGAGTCGGCCGGGACTAAATACGCAGTATTTT
cdr3_aa: CAWSRPGLNTQYF

cdr3_length: 12
v_call: TRBV20-1
j_call: TRBJ2-5
d_call: .
clone_size: .
cdr3_nt: TGCAGTGCTATACCCCAACAAGAGACCCAGTACTTC
cdr3_aa: CSAIPQQETQYF

cdr3_length: 15
v_call: TRBV20-1
j_call: TRBJ2-7
d_call: TRBD2
clone_size: .
cdr3_nt: TGCAGTGCTAGAGAACCTAGCGGGAGAACCTACGAGCAGTACTTC
cdr3_aa: CSAREPSGRTYEQYF

cdr3_length: 16
v_call: TRBV4-3
j_call: TRBJ1-1
d_call: .
clone_size: .
cdr3_nt: TGCGCCAGCAGCCAGGGGCCCGGGAGTATGAACACTGAAGCTTTCTTT
cdr3_aa: CASSQGPGSMNTEAFF

cdr3_length: 16
v_call: TRBV28
j_call: TRBJ1-1
d_call: TRBD1
clone_size: many
cdr3_nt: TGTGCCAGCATCGATATCCGGGACAGGGGAAAGGCTGAAGCTTTCTTT
cdr3_aa: CASIDIRDRGKAEAFF

cdr3_length: 17
v_call: TRBV6-1
j_call: TRBJ2-7
d_call: .
clone_size: .
cdr3_nt: TGTGCCAGCAGGCCGGGCCCTAGGCAGAGGGATGGCTACGAGCAGTACTTC
cdr3_aa: CASRPGPRQRDGYEQYF

cdr3_length: 15
v_call: TRBV18
j_call: TRBJ2-5
d_call: TRBD1
clone_size: many
cdr3_nt: TGTGCCAGCTCACCAGACAGGGCCGTCCAAGAGACCCAGTACTTC
cdr3_aa: CASSPDRAVQETQYF

cdr3_length: 14
v_call: TRBV19
j_call: TRBJ2-1
d_call: .
clone_size: .
cdr3_nt: TGTGCCAGTAGTATTGGGTTCTCCTACAATGAGCAGTTCTTC
cdr3_aa: CASSIGFSYNEQFF

cdr3_length: 14
v_call: TRBV6-1
j_call: TRBJ1-5
d_call: .
clone_size: .
cdr3_nt: TGTGCCAGCAGTGTCGAGGGAATCAATCAGTCCCAGCATTTT
cdr3_aa: CASSVEGINQSQHF

cdr3_length: 18
v_call: TRBV28
j_call: TRBJ2-1
d_call: TRBD1
clone_size: many
cdr3_nt: TGTGCCAGCAGTCTACGCCCGGGGGACAGGGTCTCCTACAATGAGCAGTTCTTC
cdr3_aa: CASSLRPGDRVSYNEQFF

cdr3_length: 13
v_call: TRBV30
j_call: TRBJ2-7
d_call: TRBD1
clone_size: few
cdr3_nt: TGTGCCTGGACGACAGGGAGTCGGGACGAGCAGTACTTC
cdr3_aa: CAWTTGSRDEQYF

cdr3_length: 11
v_call: TRBV20-1
j_call: TRBJ2-7
d_call: .
clone_size: few
cdr3_nt: TGCAGTGCTAGTAGTGATTACGAGCAGTACTTC
cdr3_aa: CSASSDYEQYF

cdr3_length: 16
v_call: TRBV19
j_call: TRBJ2-1
d_call: .
clone_size: .
cdr3_nt: TGTGCCAGTAGTATAGGAGGGGACACCTCATACAATGAGCAGTTCTTC
cdr3_aa: CASSIGGDTSYNEQFF

cdr3_length: 14
v_call: TRBV12-3/TRBV12-4
j_call: TRBJ2-7
d_call: TRBD1
clone_size: .
cdr3_nt: TGTGCCAGCAGTTTTTGGGACAGGTGCTACGAGCAGTACTTC
cdr3_aa: CASSFWDRCYEQYF

cdr3_length: 13
v_call: TRBV11-2
j_call: TRBJ2-7
d_call: .
clone_size: many
cdr3_nt: TGTGCCAGCAGCTTAAACAGATTATACGAGCAGTACTTC
cdr3_aa: CASSLNRLYEQYF

cdr3_length: 16
v_call: TRBV7-8
j_call: TRBJ2-1
d_call: .
clone_size: many
cdr3_nt: TGTGCCAGCAGCTTAGAGGCCCCGACAATCTACAATGAGCAGTTCTTC
cdr3_aa: CASSLEAPTIYNEQFF

cdr3_length: 13
v_call: TRBV18
j_call: TRBJ1-1
d_call: .
clone_size: many
cdr3_nt: TGTGCCAGCTCACCAGATGAGAACACTGAAGCTTTCTTT
cdr3_aa: CASSPDENTEAFF